Below are 14 T cell receptor beta chains sequenced from a single sample in a study of cytomegalovirus exposure and HLA in healthy donors. The primer mix had 60 Vbeta and 13 Jbeta primers. Sequenced by immunoSEQ multiplex PCR; TCRdb stores in-frame clones only, minus some. The data show 72,000 or so clones, approximately 80% seen once. The sample was PBMCs. The receptors stem from a man aged 18-30 years in good health and CMV-seropositive.

The chain links TRBV10-3 to TRBJ2-5; D is uncertain. The CDR3 extends over 13 amino acids. Germline V gene lookup returns CDR1 ENHRY and CDR2 SYGVKD. With 3 bases removed from V and 4 bases from J, the gap between germline ends came to 9 bases. The CDR3 nucleotides read TGTGCCATCAGTGACGGTTCTAGAGAGACCCAGTACTTC. Its protein product is CAISDGSRETQYF.

The chain joins TRBV5-4 to TRBJ2-1; 11 bases align to TRBD2. The CDR3 is made up of 15 amino acids. After removal of 0 bases from V and 5 bases from J, the junction contained 1 base not matched to a gene. Germline values: CDR1 SGHNT, CDR2 YYREEE (reference sequence). The CDR3 sequence: CASSLGGLADNEQFF. The CDR3 DNA reads as TGTGCCAGCAGCTTGGGGGGACTAGCGGACAATGAGCAGTTCTTC.

This clone was seen once. The chain is built from TRBV6-5 and TRBJ2-7, with TRBD2 matching over 7 bases. The CDR3 is made up of 13 amino acids. The germline V gene has CDR1 MNHEY and CDR2 SVGAGI. J was trimmed by 2 bases and V by 6 bases; bases with no gene match: 4. The CDR3 nucleotides read TGTGCCAGCAGCCTAGGGACTACCTACGAGCAGTACTTC. As protein: CASSLGTTYEQYF.

The gene calls are TRBV15 and TRBJ2-3; 9 positions agree with TRBD1. The germline V gene encodes CDR1 LNHNV and CDR2 YYDKDF (reference sequence). The CDR3 has 14 amino acids. After removal of 4 bases from V and 4 bases from J, the junction contained 3 bases not matched to a gene. This CDR3 is CATSTRQGADTQYF. The CDR3 DNA reads as TGTGCCACCAGCACCCGACAGGGGGCAGATACGCAGTATTTT.

Only one count was recorded for this clone. J is TRBJ1-5 and V is TRBV6-1; 8 positions match TRBD1. The CDR3 runs to 16 residues. Germline trimming cut 0 bases from V and 7 bases from J; bases unmatched to any gene: 8. Germline CDR1 is MNHNS and CDR2 is SASEGT. CDR3 sequence (DNA): TGTGCCAGCAGTGAAGCAGTCCAGGGGGCAGGGCAGCCCCAGCATTTT. Translating it yields CASSEAVQGAGQPQHF.

The chain has TRBV11-2 and TRBJ1-4; D is possibly TRBD1 (6 bases). The ends were cut back, 1 base at V and 4 bases at J, with 10 bases in the middle. Germline-derived CDR1 and CDR2 are SGHAT and FQNNGV. The CDR3 runs 15 residues. DNA for the CDR3: TGTGCCAGCAGCTTAGGGGGACAAATTAATGAAAAACTGTTTTTT. Translation: CASSLGGQINEKLFF.

This clone was recorded a few times. The rearrangement links TRBV28 to TRBJ2-3; weak D call: TRBD2 (6 bases). This CDR3 is 13 amino acids long. Trimming took off 8 bases at V and 5 bases at J, with 14 bases between the two ends. The germline CDR1 and CDR2 sequences are MDHEN and SYDVKM. CDR3 amino acids: CASGAGPGDTQYF. The CDR3 DNA follows: TGTGCCAGCGGGGCGGGACCCGGAGATACGCAGTATTTT.

V and J are TRBV4-1 and TRBJ2-2; 10 bases line up with TRBD1. Germline CDR1 is MGHRA and CDR2 is YSYEKL. This CDR3 is 15 amino acids long. V gave up 4 bases and J gave up 6 bases; unmatched junction bases: 5. The CDR3 region has the DNA TGCGCCAGCAGCCCCCGACAGGGGGCTCCCGGGGAGCTGTTTTTT. Protein sequence: CASSPRQGAPGELFF.

This chain uses TRBV5-8 with TRBJ2-7, with 9 bases aligning to TRBD2. With 5 bases clipped from V and 2 bases from J, the junction kept 2 bases outside the gene matches. Germline V gene lookup returns CDR1 SGHTS and CDR2 YDEGEE. CDR3 size: 13 residues. The DNA for the CDR3 is TGTGCCAGCAGGACTAGCGGAACCTACGAGCAGTACTTC. Encoded protein: CASRTSGTYEQYF.

This rearrangement joins TRBV6-1 to TRBJ1-1; TRBD1 matches 8 bases. Germline values: CDR1 MNHNS, CDR2 SASEGT. V lost 6 bases to trimming and J lost 6 bases; unmatched junction nucleotides: 12. This CDR3 spans 15 amino acids. The CDR3 reads CASRESDRGYAEAFF. In nucleotides, the CDR3 is TGTGCCAGCAGGGAATCTGACAGGGGCTACGCTGAAGCTTTCTTT.

The rearrangement joins TRBV14 to TRBJ2-1, with TRBD2 as a possible D gene (6 bases). Trimming left V 3 bases short and J 10 bases short, with 13 bases between. This CDR3 comprises 13 residues. In germline, CDR1 is SGHDN, CDR2 FVKESK. CDR3 residues: CASSHELASEQFF. CDR3 in DNA: TGTGCCAGCAGCCATGAACTAGCCTCGGAGCAGTTCTTC.

This clone has just one count. The chain is built from TRBV7-9 and TRBJ2-5; a weak D match, TRBD2 (6 bases). The CDR3 is made up of 13 amino acids. V was cut by 5 bases and J by 5 bases, with 12 bases left in between. Germline V gives CDR1 SEHNR, CDR2 FQNEAQ (reference sequence). The CDR3 sequence is CASSTGTGETQYF. CDR3 in DNA: TGTGCCAGCAGCACCGGGACTGGGGAGACCCAGTACTTC.

The chain couples TRBV1 to TRBJ1-2; the table's D gene call, TRBD1, was not cross checked with the DNA. TRBV1 is a listed pseudogene. CDR3 length equals 16 residues. This CDR3 is CTSRQGALVHFYGYTF. CDR3 bases: TGCACCAGCAGACAGGGGGCCCTAGTCCATTTCTATGGCTACACCTTC.

This clone showed up just a few times. V usage is TRBV30 and J usage is TRBJ1-4, with D perhaps matching TRBD1 (6 bases). The CDR3 sequence is 15 residues long. In germline, CDR1 is GTSNPN, CDR2 SVGIG (reference sequence). With 2 bases removed from V and 8 bases from J, the gap between germline ends came to 18 bases. The CDR3 nucleotides are TGTGCCTGGAGTACCGAAACAGGGTGGAGGGAAAAACTGTTTTTT. Translating it yields CAWSTETGWREKLFF.